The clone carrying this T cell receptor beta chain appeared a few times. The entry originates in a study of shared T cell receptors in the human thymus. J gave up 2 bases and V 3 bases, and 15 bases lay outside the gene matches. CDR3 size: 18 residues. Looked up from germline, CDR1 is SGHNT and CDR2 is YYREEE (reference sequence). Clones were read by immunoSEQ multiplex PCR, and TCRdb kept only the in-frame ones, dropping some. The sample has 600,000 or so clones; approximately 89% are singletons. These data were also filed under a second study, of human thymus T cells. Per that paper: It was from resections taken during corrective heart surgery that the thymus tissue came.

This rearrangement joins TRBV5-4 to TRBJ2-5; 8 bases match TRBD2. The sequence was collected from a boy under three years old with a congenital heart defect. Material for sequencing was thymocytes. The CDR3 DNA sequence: TGTGCCAGCAGCTGGGACCCAATAGCGGGGACCTATCAAGAGACCCAGTACTTC. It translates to CASSWDPIAGTYQETQYF.